This passage covers 4 T cell receptor beta chains from one sample sequenced in a study of identical twins. One entry per CDR3 protein results from TCRdb running MiXCR on the 5' RACE reads. The repertoire holds some 690,000 distinct CDR3 sequences, 21% seen once, with approximately 4.3% in the top ten. This sample was also put to use in a study of T cells expressing NK-cell markers.

Specimen: PBMCs. These receptors all come from a woman aged 18-30 years in good health.

The CDR3 bases are TGTGCCATCCGCCGGGGGGAGGTGGAGACCCAGTACTTC. It is translated as CAIRRGEVETQYF. The chain combines TRBV10-3 with TRBJ2-5; 7 bases line up with TRBD2. Unmatched junction bases numbered 8, after V lost 8 bases and J lost 5 bases. CDR1 ENHRY and CDR2 SYGVKD come from the germline V gene. The CDR3 runs 13 residues.

This chain connects TRBV9 to TRBJ2-7; 7 nucleotides align to TRBD1. This CDR3 has 14 residues. V lost 3 bases, J lost 3 bases, and 6 bases stayed unmatched. The germline V gene encodes CDR1 SGDLS and CDR2 YYNGEE. The CDR3 here is CASSAGTAFYEQYF. The CDR3 nucleotides read TGTGCCAGCAGCGCCGGGACAGCGTTCTACGAGCAGTACTTC.

The V gene is TRBV27, the J gene TRBJ2-1; D uncertain. CDR3 size: 15 residues. The V end lost 2 bases, the J end lost 3 bases, and 11 bases lay between the germline ends. Germline V gives CDR1 MNHEY, CDR2 SMNVEV (reference sequence). CDR3 nucleotides: TGTGCCAGCAGTTTAAGTCTCGGCGGCTACAATGAGCAGTTCTTC. Protein: CASSLSLGGYNEQFF.

The chain carries TRBV29-1 and TRBJ2-1; 8 bases match TRBD1. The junction had 3 bases not matched to a gene; V was cut back by 2 bases and J by 3 bases. Germline CDR1 reads SQVTM; CDR2 reads ANQGSEA. The CDR3 extends over 14 amino acids. CDR3 region: CSVESDRDYNEQFF. The CDR3 DNA follows: TGCAGCGTTGAATCGGACAGGGACTACAATGAGCAGTTCTTC.